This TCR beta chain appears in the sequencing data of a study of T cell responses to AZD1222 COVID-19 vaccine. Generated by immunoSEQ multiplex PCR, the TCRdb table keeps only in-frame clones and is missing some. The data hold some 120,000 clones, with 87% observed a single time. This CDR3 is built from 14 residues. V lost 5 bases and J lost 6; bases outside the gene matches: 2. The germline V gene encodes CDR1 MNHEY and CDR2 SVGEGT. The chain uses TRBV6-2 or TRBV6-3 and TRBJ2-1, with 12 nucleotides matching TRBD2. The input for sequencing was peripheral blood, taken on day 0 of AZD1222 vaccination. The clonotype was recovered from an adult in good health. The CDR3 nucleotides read TGTGCCAGCAGTCTAGCGGGGGGGCCCAATGAGCAGTTCTTC. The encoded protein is CASSLAGGPNEQFF.